The clone carrying this T cell receptor beta chain was seen repeatedly, ten times or more. Time point of the sample: persistent/refractory GD, antithyroid drugs over 5 years with positive TRAb. From PBMCs, RNA was extracted and then used to make the TCR library. Enrollment of patients was through an endocrinology department in Xi'an, China. Blood from the periphery, nine milliliters in all, was drawn into EDTA tubes. This record belongs to a study of regulatory T cells in long-lasting Graves disease. In the study overall: Patients met the persistent Graves' disease definition after over 5 years of antithyroid drugs with positive TSH receptor antibodies.

The TCR beta library used iRepertoire HTBI primers with Arm-PCR amplification of CDR3. TCRdb itself ran the multiplex PCR reads through MiXCR, one entry per CDR3 protein. The table includes approximately 400,000 distinct CDR3 sequences, approximately 25% detected once. The TCR sequence derives from a woman between 40 and 55 years old with Graves disease. The input for sequencing was peripheral blood mononuclear cells (PBMCs), taken when the disease was refractory, from a patient treated with antithyroid drugs.

Here the CDR3 DNA reads TGTGCCAGCCAGCCCGGGGCCAACGTCCTGACTTTC. Its translation is CASQPGANVLTF. The chain uses TRBV12-3 or TRBV12-4 and TRBJ2-6; D is ambiguous. Trimming took off 8 bases at V and 4 bases at J, with 6 bases between the two ends. The CDR3 contains 12 residues.